This entry is about one T cell receptor beta chain. Germline lookup yields CDR1 SGHRS and CDR2 YFSETQ. V shed 4 bases and J 5 bases; nucleotides not matched to a gene: 5. This CDR3 contains 15 residues. Only in-frame clones appear in the TCRdb table, and some are missing; sequencing was by immunoSEQ multiplex PCR. The table lists fewer than 400,000 clones, 88% of them singletons. This record comes from a study of blood T cell repertoires in COVID-19. This TCR was recovered from a man aged 25 to 45 who had recovered from COVID-19. The chain employs TRBV5-1 and TRBJ1-4; 10 bases agree with TRBD1. The sequenced material came from PBMCs or T cells enriched from blood (not recorded which). The CDR3 DNA reads TGCGCCAGCAGCAAAAGACAGGGGGCGAATGAAAAACTGTTTTTT. Translating gives CASSKRQGANEKLFF.